Listed below are T cell receptor beta chains from one sample, sequenced in a study of blood T cells in healthy people across ages. TCRdb reprocessed the 5' RACE reads via MiXCR and lists one record per CDR3 protein. Among some 1,800,000 distinct CDR3 sequences listed, around 40% were seen once. Material for sequencing was blood. The receptors originated from a human donor in good health. The CDR3 runs from the conserved cysteine through the conserved F or W. Part of the rows lack a size; the others show once, few, many or a class for expanded clones.

length,size,V,CDR3
16,-,TRBV10-3,CAIGNDRANAGHEQYF
16,few,TRBV10-2,CASSVGRGATLSEQYF
15,-,TRBV6-5,CASSYSRDRVYGYTF
13,once,TRBV29-1,CSAGQGGAEPQHF
14,-,TRBV24-1,CATSDFKLGYEQYF
15,-,TRBV15,CATSEGRAPLDGYTF
15,-,TRBV20-1,CSARVLTGDGYGYTF
13,-,TRBV20-1,CSAPGTGSHEQYF
17,few,TRBV13,CASSSRTSGGAYNEQFF
14,-,TRBV5-1,CASSSGERTDTQYF
13,-,TRBV5-1,CASSSWPGNEQYF
13,-,TRBV3-1,CASSHDTFYGYTF
13,-,TRBV29-1,CSVEMTDYTEAFF
14,-,TRBV11-2,CASSLDTPVETQYF
14,few,TRBV5-1,CASSLAQRQDGYTF
13,-,TRBV12-3/TRBV12-4,CATSFLGANVLTF
16,-,TRBV7-2,CASSLAVSASEETQYF
13,-,TRBV5-8,CASSFGTGPGYTF
15,few,TRBV6-1,CASSVQGLGLDGYTF
15,-,TRBV5-1,CASSSQGARNTEAFF
18,-,TRBV28,CASSHQSLDRVDQETQYF
14,few,TRBV14,CASSPLGTGKKQYF
14,-,TRBV15,CATSRGQGYTEAFF
15,once,TRBV7-2,CASSVTGPTNEKLFF
11,-,TRBV20-1,CSDDRGRSQYF
13,-,TRBV10-3,CAISGLTGDGYTF
15,once,TRBV12-3/TRBV12-4,CASSLGLGFNQPQHF
14,few,TRBV4-1,CASSQEGQGETQYF
15,-,TRBV30,CAWSALRPLTYEQYF
15,-,TRBV12-3/TRBV12-4,CASSLTGGPYQKLFF
18,few,TRBV7-2,CASSLVGGAGNSYNEQFF
16,few,TRBV18,CASSRGARSSYNEQFF
15,few,TRBV9,CASSVEGTFSYEQYF
13,-,TRBV6-5,CASTRADRAACTF
15,-,TRBV7-6,CASSSPNKNTGELFF